The 14 T cell receptor beta chains below were found in one sample sequenced in a study of cytomegalovirus exposure and HLA in healthy donors. PCR used 60 Vbeta primers and 13 Jbeta primers. The table came from immunoSEQ multiplex PCR; TCRdb's copy has only in-frame clones and leaves some out. The data hold approximately 150,000 clones, with 75% to 90% observed a single time. The specimen sequenced was PBMCs. The receptors stem from a young woman in good health and CMV-seronegative.

The DNA of the CDR3 is TGTGCCAGCAGCACCCCCGGGACAGGTGTGAACAATGAGCAGTTCTTC. Translation gives CASSTPGTGVNNEQFF. The chain recombines TRBV11-2 with TRBJ2-1; TRBD1 aligns across 8 bases. CDR1 SGHAT and CDR2 FQNNGV come from the germline V gene. This CDR3 has 16 residues. J gave up 5 bases and V 5 bases, and 11 bases lay outside the gene matches.

This sequence joins TRBV27 and TRBJ2-2, with D perhaps matching TRBD1 (6 bases). Germline V gene lookup returns CDR1 MNHEY and CDR2 SMNVEV (reference sequence). The CDR3 length is 15 residues. Between the trimmed V and J ends, which lost 4 bases and 1 base, there was a span of 10 bases. CDR3 protein: CASSSRQVNTGELFF. CDR3 in DNA: TGTGCCAGCAGTTCCCGACAGGTGAACACCGGGGAGCTGTTTTTT.

The chain couples TRBV28 to TRBJ2-1; TRBD1 matches 9 bases. CDR1 is MDHEN and CDR2 is SYDVKM in the germline V gene. The CDR3 extends over 15 amino acids. The trim removed 7 bases at V and 4 bases at J, leaving 8 bases unmatched. In DNA, the CDR3 is TGTGCCAGCACGAGGTGGGACAGGGTATACAATGAGCAGTTCTTC. This translates into CASTRWDRVYNEQFF. The full variable domain, with the rest looked up from reference TRBV28 and TRBJ2-1, is DVKVTQSSRYLVKRTGEKVFLECVQDMDHENMFWYRQDPGLGLRLIYFSYDVKMKEKGDIPEGYSVSREKKERFSLILESASTNQTSMYLCASTRWDRVYNEQFFGPGTRLTVL.

V usage is TRBV5-5 and J usage is TRBJ2-1; 7 nucleotides line up with TRBD1. Germline-derived CDR1 and CDR2 are SGHKS and YYEKEE (reference sequence). The CDR3 runs to 16 residues. With 3 bases clipped from V and 4 bases from J, the junction kept 10 bases outside the gene matches. Here the CDR3 reads CASSSSYGTEYNEQFF. The CDR3, as DNA: TGTGCCAGCAGCTCCTCGTATGGGACAGAATACAATGAGCAGTTCTTC.

The chain employs TRBV28 and TRBJ1-2; the D gene is possibly TRBD1 (6 bases). Germline CDR1 MDHEN, CDR2 SYDVKM. The V gene lost 8 bases and the J gene lost 12 bases, with 19 bases spanning the gap. The CDR3 is 12 amino acids. The CDR3 nucleotides are TGTGCCAGCGGGGGGGGGCCAGCATTAGACACCTTC. Protein product: CASGGGPALDTF.

The rearrangement uses TRBV5-1 and TRBJ2-3, with 12 bases that match TRBD1. Germline CDR1 SGHRS, CDR2 YFSETQ. The CDR3 sequence is 15 residues long. Trimming at V came to 3 bases and at J to 4 bases, leaving 3 bases not matched to a gene. The CDR3 here is CASSSGQGAADTQYF. DNA for the CDR3: TGCGCCAGCAGCTCGGGACAGGGGGCGGCAGATACGCAGTATTTT.

This clone turned up a few times. This chain connects TRBV9 to TRBJ1-1, with TRBD1 matching over 7 bases. CDR1 and CDR2 (germline): SGDLS, YYNGEE. The J segment lost 9 bases and the V segment lost 0 bases, leaving 5 bases of the junction unmatched. The CDR3 extends over 13 amino acids. Here the CDR3 DNA reads TGTGCCAGCAGCGTAGAATCGACAGGGAAAGCTTTCTTT. Encoded protein: CASSVESTGKAFF. Filled out from reference TRBV9 and TRBJ1-1, the complete variable domain reads DSGVTQTPKHLITATGQRVTLRCSPRSGDLSVYWYQQSLDQGLQFLIQYYNGEERAKGNILERFSAQQFPDLHSELNLSSLELGDSALYFCASSVESTGKAFFGQGTRLTVV.

V is TRBV7-9 and J is TRBJ1-3, with 9 bases matching TRBD1. This CDR3 is 15 amino acids long. In germline, CDR1 is SEHNR, CDR2 FQNEAQ (reference sequence). The junction had 4 bases not matched to a gene; V was cut back by 3 bases and J by 4 bases. The DNA of the CDR3 is TGTGCCAGCAGCTTCGGAGACAGGGGGGGAAACACCATATATTTT. It specifies CASSFGDRGGNTIYF.

The rearrangement uses TRBV6-5 and TRBJ1-1; 8 bases are shared with TRBD1. The V gene's germline CDR1 is MNHEY and CDR2 SVGAGI. After removal of 4 bases from V and 5 bases from J, the junction contained 9 bases not matched to a gene. The CDR3 has 15 amino acids. This CDR3 reads CASSFGQGFRTEAFF. CDR3 DNA: TGTGCCAGCAGTTTTGGACAGGGATTTCGAACTGAAGCTTTCTTT.

V usage is TRBV6-1 and J usage is TRBJ1-5; D call uncertain. Trimming took off 4 bases at V and 5 bases at J, with 6 bases between the two ends. The germline V gene encodes CDR1 MNHNS and CDR2 SASEGT. The CDR3 is 12 residues long. The CDR3 loop is CASSVEYQPQHF. The CDR3, as DNA: TGTGCCAGCAGTGTGGAGTATCAGCCCCAGCATTTT.

The rearrangement joins TRBV7-9 to TRBJ2-3; 11 positions agree with TRBD2. The CDR3 contains 17 residues. The J segment lost 4 bases and the V segment lost 6 bases, leaving 12 bases of the junction unmatched. Germline loops: CDR1 SEHNR, CDR2 FQNEAQ (reference sequence). CDR3 DNA: TGTGCCAGCAGACCGTCTCGAACTAGCGGGAGCCCAGATACGCAGTATTTT. It specifies CASRPSRTSGSPDTQYF.

The CDR3 DNA sequence: TGTGCCAGCAGTGATGGGGACACCTACTACAATGAGCAGTTCTTC. It is translated as CASSDGDTYYNEQFF. The chain links TRBV6-1 to TRBJ2-1; D is perhaps TRBD1 (6 bases). From germline, CDR1 is MNHNS and CDR2 SASEGT. This CDR3 region has 15 residues. Trimming took 3 bases from V and 3 from J, leaving 12 bases between them.

V and J are TRBV9 and TRBJ2-3; 8 nucleotides line up with TRBD1. Losses at the gene ends were 4 bases for V and 4 bases for J; bases not matched to a gene: 8. In germline, CDR1 is SGDLS, CDR2 YYNGEE. The CDR3 has 15 residues. The CDR3 coding sequence is TGTGCCAGCAGCATCGACAGGGGAGGCTCAGATACGCAGTATTTT. Translation: CASSIDRGGSDTQYF.

This clone has only one observation. The chain links TRBV5-4 to TRBJ2-1; D unresolved. Trimming pared 0 bases from V and 10 bases from J, leaving 8 bases between. Per the germline V gene, CDR1 is SGHNT and CDR2 is YYREEE (reference sequence). This CDR3 comprises 12 residues. The CDR3 DNA follows: TGTGCCAGCAGCTTGGTAGATGAGGAGCAGTTCTTC. Translated, it gives CASSLVDEEQFF.